A single sample gave rise to the 25 T cell receptor beta chains below, sequenced in a study of T-cell memory formation after mild COVID-19. TCRdb re-derived calls from the 5' RACE reads in MiXCR, one entry per CDR3 protein. The table includes roughly 500,000 distinct CDR3 sequences, over 20% detected once. The specimen was PBMCs or a T cell subset sorted from them (not recorded which). The receptors shown here come from an adult woman who had mild COVID-19 (a few samples of this study predate the infection). Cell type and time point are not known.

The V gene is TRBV24-1, the J gene TRBJ1-2, with D unclear. The CDR3 contains 12 residues. V was pared by 0 bases and J by 7 bases, with 5 bases between. CDR1 is KGHDR and CDR2 is SFDVKD in the germline V gene. CDR3 sequence reads: CATSDLGPGYTF. The CDR3 bases are TGTGCCACCAGTGATTTGGGACCTGGCTACACCTTC.

This clonotype was detected only a few times. The junction differs from germline at one of its ends, possibly a read error. The chain is built from TRBV7-7 and TRBJ2-2, with 11 nucleotides matching TRBD2. Looked up from germline, CDR1 is SSHAT and CDR2 is FNYEAQ (reference sequence). This CDR3 region has 18 residues. CDR3 protein: CASSLGLAGSLDTGELFF. The CDR3 nucleotides are TGTGCTAGCAGCTTAGGACTAGCGGGTTCTCTCGACACCGGGGAGCTGTTTTTT.

The chain recombines TRBV27 with TRBJ2-2; weak D call: TRBD1 (6 bases). CDR1 and CDR2 from the germline V gene are MNHEY and SMNVEV (reference sequence). The V end lost 2 bases, the J end lost 4 bases, and 14 bases lay between the germline ends. The CDR3 extends over 16 amino acids. CDR3 region: CASSLTITGTTGELFF. The DNA of the CDR3 is TGTGCCAGCAGTTTAACCATAACAGGGACCACCGGGGAGCTGTTTTTT.

V is TRBV20-1 and J is TRBJ2-5; possibly TRBD1 or TRBD2 for D (5 bases each). V shed 0 bases and J shed 0 bases, with 17 bases lying between them. Germline V CDR1 and CDR2: DFQATT, SNEGSKA (reference sequence). The CDR3 is 17 amino acids. This CDR3 reads CSARDERGRAYQETQYF. The CDR3 DNA reads as TGCAGTGCTAGAGATGAGAGGGGCAGGGCTTACCAAGAGACCCAGTACTTC.

The chain carries TRBV7-9 and TRBJ2-5; D may match TRBD1 or TRBD2 (6 bases each). The germline V gene has CDR1 SEHNR and CDR2 FQNEAQ (reference sequence). This CDR3 comprises 14 residues. The V and J ends lost 3 bases and 4 bases respectively, with 12 bases between them. The CDR3 is CASSFRGVGETQYF. For the CDR3, the DNA is TGTGCCAGCAGCTTTAGGGGGGTCGGAGAGACCCAGTACTTC.

The chain couples TRBV5-1 to TRBJ1-1, with 8 bases matching TRBD1. J lost 5 bases, V lost 4 bases, and 10 bases had no gene match. In germline, CDR1 is SGHRS, CDR2 YFSETQ. The CDR3 totals 15 residues. As DNA, the CDR3 is TGCGCCAGCAGCACAACTCAAGACAGGGGTACTGAAGCTTTCTTT. This sequence encodes CASSTTQDRGTEAFF.

This clonotype was detected a few times. This chain uses TRBV11-2 with TRBJ2-1, with 14 bases matching TRBD2. CDR1 is SGHAT and CDR2 is FQNNGV in the germline V gene. This CDR3 is 16 amino acids long. Germline trimming cut 5 bases from V and 9 bases from J; bases unmatched to any gene: 9. The CDR3: CASSQNGLAGGLEQFF. CDR3 nucleotides: TGTGCCAGCAGCCAAAACGGACTAGCGGGAGGTCTTGAGCAGTTCTTC.

This clonotype was observed a handful of times. The genes are TRBV18 and TRBJ2-5, with D perhaps TRBD1 (6 bases). The CDR3 spans 14 residues. Germline V gives CDR1 KGHSH, CDR2 LQKENI. Trimming shortened V by 0 bases and J by 4 bases, and 9 bases separated the two germline ends. The CDR3 loop is CASSPPAGAETQYF. In nucleotides, the CDR3 is TGTGCCAGCTCACCACCGGCAGGGGCAGAGACCCAGTACTTC.

The chain uses TRBV7-9 and TRBJ2-7, with D uncertain. Per the germline V gene, CDR1 is SEHNR and CDR2 is FQNEAQ (reference sequence). This CDR3 comprises 13 residues. Trimming took off 5 bases at V and 0 bases at J, with 8 bases between the two ends. The CDR3 DNA follows: TGTGCCAGCAGCGCGGTGAGCTCCTACGAGCAGTACTTC. Residues: CASSAVSSYEQYF.

The chain uses TRBV20-1 and TRBJ1-6; 10 bases are shared with TRBD1. V was pared by 5 bases and J by 9 bases, with 13 bases of the junction left unmatched. There are 16 residues in the CDR3. CDR1 is DFQATT, CDR2 SNEGSKA, per germline (reference sequence). DNA of the CDR3: TGCAGTGCTGGCCGGGACAGGGGCCGAGGCGGTTCACCCCTCCACTTT. This sequence encodes CSAGRDRGRGGSPLHF.

V gene TRBV12-3 or TRBV12-4 combines with J gene TRBJ2-1, with TRBD2 matching 9 bases. The CDR3 totals 14 residues. V was pared by 5 bases and J by 5 bases, with 4 bases of the junction left unmatched. Written as DNA, the CDR3 is TGTGCCAGCAGTCCGACTAGCGGCGACAATGAGCAGTTCTTC. Amino acids: CASSPTSGDNEQFF.

The CDR3 protein is CASSLGDTLTEAFF. The CDR3 bases are TGCGCCAGCAGCTTGGGGGATACTTTGACTGAAGCTTTCTTT. The chain combines TRBV5-1 with TRBJ1-1; D uncertain. Trimming removed 0 bases from V and 5 bases from J, with 11 bases in between. In germline, CDR1 is SGHRS, CDR2 YFSETQ. The CDR3 extends over 14 amino acids.

This chain links TRBV4-1 with TRBJ2-7; D is unclear. Trimming removed 2 bases at V and 1 base at J, with 9 bases between. This CDR3 is 14 amino acids long. In germline, CDR1 is MGHRA, CDR2 YSYEKL. The CDR3 DNA is TGCGCCAGCAGCCAAACCACGGTGTCCTACGAGCAGTACTTC. Its protein is CASSQTTVSYEQYF.

This clonotype was recorded at least ten times. The chain is built from TRBV5-1 and TRBJ1-2; 7 bases match TRBD1. CDR3 length: 19 residues. Per the germline V gene, CDR1 is SGHRS and CDR2 is YFSETQ. Unmatched junction bases numbered 18, after V lost 4 bases and J lost 0 bases. CDR3 nucleotides: TGCGCCAGCAGCCAAGTCGGCGGCTTCGGGGACAGCCCTAACTATGGCTACACCTTC. The encoded protein is CASSQVGGFGDSPNYGYTF. The complete variable domain, with remaining parts taken from reference TRBV5-1 and TRBJ1-2, reads KAGVTQTPRYLIKTRGQQVTLSCSPISGHRSVSWYQQTPGQGLQFLFEYFSETQRNKGNFPGRFSGRQFSNSRSEMNVSTLELGDSALYLCASSQVGGFGDSPNYGYTFGSGTRLTVV.

This clonotype has just a few counts. The CDR3 region has the DNA TGTGCCAGCAGCTTAGGTTATTACGGCGACTCTGGGGCCAACGTCCTGACTTTC. Translated: CASSLGYYGDSGANVLTF. The chain has TRBV7-8 and TRBJ2-6; D not certain. V lost 1 base and J lost 0, with 13 bases in between. The CDR3 has 18 amino acids. CDR1 and CDR2 (germline): SGHVS, FQNEAQ.

The chain is built from TRBV20-1 and TRBJ2-5; D not certain. V shed 3 bases and J shed 2 bases, with 10 bases lying between them. The CDR3 extends over 13 amino acids. Germline CDR1 DFQATT, CDR2 SNEGSKA (reference sequence). The CDR3 reads CSASVAAQETQYF. The DNA for the CDR3 is TGCAGTGCTAGCGTGGCAGCTCAAGAGACCCAGTACTTC.

There are many counts of this clonotype. This CDR3 is CASSRAFGIYGYTF. In nucleotides, the CDR3 is TGTGCCAGCAGTCGGGCATTCGGTATCTATGGCTACACCTTC. The V gene is TRBV7-2, the J gene TRBJ1-2; no clear D. V was shortened by 6 bases and J by 4 bases, with 15 bases between the two germline ends. The CDR3 spans 14 residues. Germline assignment: CDR1 SGHTA and CDR2 FQGNSA.

The chain joins TRBV7-9 to TRBJ2-4; the match to TRBD1 covers 7 bases. Losses at the gene ends were 4 bases for V and 3 bases for J; bases not matched to a gene: 6. The CDR3 is 15 residues long. Germline V lookup: CDR1 SEHNR, CDR2 FQNEAQ (reference sequence). DNA of the CDR3: TGTGCCAGCAGCTACAGACAGGGTGGCAAAAACATTCAGTACTTC. Its protein is CASSYRQGGKNIQYF.

V usage is TRBV9 and J usage is TRBJ2-2, with D perhaps assigned TRBD1 or TRBD2 (5 bases each). V was clipped by 2 bases and J by 0 bases, with 11 bases between them. Germline V CDR1 and CDR2: SGDLS, YYNGEE. The CDR3 spans 16 residues. The CDR3 DNA is TGTGCCAGCAGCGTCGAGGGGATCGCGAACACCGGGGAGCTGTTTTTT. Translation: CASSVEGIANTGELFF.

The sample holds many counts of this clonotype. In nucleotides, the CDR3 is TGTGCCAGCACCGTAGATGGGACAGGCTCCTACGAGCAGTACTTC. Translation gives CASTVDGTGSYEQYF. The genes are TRBV6-2 or TRBV6-3 and TRBJ2-7; 8 positions agree with TRBD1. The V gene's germline CDR1 is MNHEY and CDR2 SVGEGT. CDR3 size: 15 residues. The ends lost 7 bases at V and 0 bases at J; junction bases unmatched: 8.

This clonotype was seen only a few times. The chain recombines TRBV12-3 or TRBV12-4 with TRBJ1-5; no clear D. The CDR3 runs to 13 residues. Trimming took 2 bases from V and 7 from J, leaving 9 bases between them. The CDR3 sequence: CASSLSSQQPQHF. The CDR3 region has the DNA TGTGCCAGCAGTTTAAGTTCGCAACAGCCCCAGCATTTT.

The chain has TRBV5-1 and TRBJ2-1; TRBD2 is a possible D gene (5 bases). CDR1 and CDR2 from the germline V gene are SGHRS and YFSETQ. The V end was cut by 0 bases, the J end by 3 bases, with 13 bases between. This CDR3 comprises 16 residues. CDR3 sequence (DNA): TGCGCCAGCAGCTTGGCGGCTAGCACGGTCTACAATGAGCAGTTCTTC. Encoded protein: CASSLAASTVYNEQFF.

J is TRBJ2-5 and V is TRBV19; a weak D match, TRBD1 (6 bases). Looked up from germline, CDR1 is LNHDA and CDR2 is SQIVND (reference sequence). V lost 3 bases to trimming and J lost 9 bases, with 17 bases between them. CDR3 length equals 14 residues. For the CDR3, the DNA is TGTGCCAGTAGTATGGCGGACAGCTTCCCACCCCAGTACTTC. Translated, it gives CASSMADSFPPQYF.

The chain has TRBV7-9 and TRBJ2-2; D possibly uses TRBD1 or TRBD2 (5 bases each). The germline gives CDR1 SEHNR, CDR2 FQNEAQ (reference sequence). The CDR3 spans 15 residues. The DNA for the CDR3 is TGTGCTTTTCCGCTCTTGGGGCGGGACACCGGGGAGCTGTTTTTT. Its protein product is CAFPLLGRDTGELFF.

This chain connects TRBV29-1 to TRBJ2-1; D is possibly TRBD1 (5 bases). The length of the CDR3 is 15 residues. V lost 1 base and J lost 6, with 16 bases in between. Germline-derived CDR1 and CDR2 are SQVTM and ANQGSEA. CDR3 sequence (DNA): TGCAGCGTTGAAGTCTTTATAGGTCAGGGCAATGAGCAGTTCTTC. Protein product: CSVEVFIGQGNEQFF.